One sample yielded the 13 T cell receptor beta chains listed below, sequenced in a study of T cell clonotyping in hematopoietic cell transplantation. The table came from immunoSEQ multiplex PCR; TCRdb's copy has only in-frame clones and leaves some out. The sample lists approximately 5,100 clones, roughly 91% occurring once. Sequenced material: peripheral blood mononuclear cells. The receptors stem from a man aged 35-49 years in good health. Some clones in this sample may be carry-over from other donors' samples.

The CDR3 bases are TGTGCCAGCAGTGTCGCCGGGAACTACGAGCAGTACTTC. Protein: CASSVAGNYEQYF. The chain carries TRBV6-1 and TRBJ2-7; tentative D call: TRBD2 (5 bases). This CDR3 has 13 amino acids. V was shortened by 4 bases and J by 3 bases, with 10 bases between the two germline ends. Per the germline V gene, CDR1 is MNHNS and CDR2 is SASEGT.

The CDR3 reads CASSLGGVDEQFF. In DNA, the CDR3 is TGTGCCAGCAGCTTAGGCGGGGTCGATGAGCAGTTCTTC. The chain recombines TRBV7-6 with TRBJ2-1; maybe TRBD2 (6 bases). V lost 1 base, J lost 8 bases, and 9 bases lay in between. The germline CDR1 and CDR2 sequences are SGHVS and FNYEAQ. The CDR3 is 13 amino acids.

The gene calls are TRBV7-2 and TRBJ2-3; 7 nucleotides match TRBD2. The CDR3 loop spans 14 amino acids. Losses at the gene ends were 3 bases for V and 6 bases for J; bases not matched to a gene: 6. Germline assignment: CDR1 SGHTA and CDR2 FQGNSA. CDR3 loop: CASSFNALADTQYF. The CDR3 DNA reads as TGTGCCAGCAGCTTTAACGCACTAGCGGATACGCAGTATTTT.

The chain has TRBV7-3 and TRBJ1-2, with D maybe TRBD1 (5 bases). Deletions cut 5 bases from V and 2 bases from J, with 15 bases between. Per germline, CDR1 SGHTA and CDR2 FQGTGA. This CDR3 is 15 amino acids long. As DNA, the CDR3 is TGTGCCAGCAGCCCCGGGGACGGGGCCAACTATGGCTACACCTTC. Its protein is CASSPGDGANYGYTF.

This sequence joins TRBV9 and TRBJ2-2; TRBD2 is a possible D gene (6 bases). CDR1 and CDR2 (germline): SGDLS, YYNGEE. This CDR3 contains 16 residues. Deletions cut 1 base from V and 1 base from J, with 11 bases between. DNA of the CDR3: TGTGCCAGCAGCGTAAAGGGACTCTTGAACACCGGGGAGCTGTTTTTT. As protein: CASSVKGLLNTGELFF.

This clone has more than one count but fewer than ten. V usage is TRBV5-3 and J usage is TRBJ2-7; D unclear. TRBV5-3 is treated as an ORF (open reading frame) with a function not yet certain. The CDR3 totals 15 residues. V was shortened by 4 bases and J by 0 bases, with 14 bases between the two germline ends. The CDR3 nucleotides are TGTGCCAGAAGCAGTGGGGTCCATAGCTCCTACGAGCAGTACTTC. This gives the protein CARSSGVHSSYEQYF.

The rearrangement joins TRBV7-9 to TRBJ1-1; tentatively, D is TRBD1 (5 bases). CDR1 is SEHNR, CDR2 FQNEAQ, per germline (reference sequence). The ends were cut back, 1 base at V and 1 base at J, with 10 bases in the middle. The CDR3 length is 15 residues. CDR3 sequence: CASSLGGGENTEAFF. CDR3 nucleotide sequence: TGTGCCAGCAGCTTAGGGGGCGGGGAGAACACTGAAGCTTTCTTT.

The rearrangement joins TRBV7-9 to TRBJ1-3; a weak D match, TRBD1 (5 bases). The V gene lost 1 base and the J gene lost 4 bases, with 8 bases spanning the gap. This CDR3 comprises 14 residues. Germline V CDR1 and CDR2: SEHNR, FQNEAQ (reference sequence). Written as DNA, the CDR3 is TGTGCCAGCAGCTTAGACCAGGGAGGAAACACCATATATTTT. Translation: CASSLDQGGNTIYF.

This chain connects TRBV9 to TRBJ2-1; 8 nucleotides match TRBD2. The CDR3 contains 15 residues. Germline V CDR1 and CDR2: SGDLS, YYNGEE. Unmatched junction bases numbered 6, after V lost 0 bases and J lost 7 bases. The CDR3 sequence: CASSVGAGGVNEQFF. CDR3 nucleotides: TGTGCCAGCAGCGTAGGCGCGGGGGGCGTAAATGAGCAGTTCTTC.

The J gene is TRBJ2-3, the V gene TRBV5-4; 14 positions match TRBD2. Germline trimming cut 2 bases from V and 5 bases from J; bases unmatched to any gene: 4. The CDR3 is made up of 16 amino acids. Germline values: CDR1 SGHNT, CDR2 YYREEE (reference sequence). The CDR3 coding sequence is TGTGCCAGCAGCTTTGGACTAGCGGGAGGAATAGATACGCAGTATTTT. Residues: CASSFGLAGGIDTQYF.

This rearrangement joins TRBV5-6 to TRBJ2-2, with TRBD2 matching over 10 bases. V lost 5 bases, J lost 5 bases, and 9 bases stayed unmatched. CDR1 SGHDT and CDR2 YYEEEE come from the germline V gene. The CDR3 is 16 amino acids. The CDR3 DNA follows: TGTGCCAGCAGACATCTAGCGGGAGCGCGGACCGGGGAGCTGTTTTTT. Translating it yields CASRHLAGARTGELFF.

V is TRBV4-3 and J is TRBJ1-5; perhaps TRBD1 as D (5 bases). The CDR3 totals 17 residues. Deletions cut 0 bases from V and 6 bases from J, with 18 bases between. Germline CDR1 reads LGHNA; CDR2 reads YSLEER. The CDR3 region has the DNA TGCGCCAGCAGCCAAGAGTCTGGGGCAGGGTACGGTCAGCCCCAGCATTTT. Its protein product is CASSQESGAGYGQPQHF.

The chain joins TRBV5-1 to TRBJ2-3, with D possibly matching TRBD2 (6 bases). The germline gives CDR1 SGHRS, CDR2 YFSETQ. The germline V and J ends were trimmed by 1 base and 0 bases, with 9 bases remaining between them. The length of the CDR3 is 15 residues. The CDR3 DNA sequence: TGCGCCAGCAGCTTGTACGGGACTAGCACAGATACGCAGTATTTT. Protein sequence: CASSLYGTSTDTQYF.